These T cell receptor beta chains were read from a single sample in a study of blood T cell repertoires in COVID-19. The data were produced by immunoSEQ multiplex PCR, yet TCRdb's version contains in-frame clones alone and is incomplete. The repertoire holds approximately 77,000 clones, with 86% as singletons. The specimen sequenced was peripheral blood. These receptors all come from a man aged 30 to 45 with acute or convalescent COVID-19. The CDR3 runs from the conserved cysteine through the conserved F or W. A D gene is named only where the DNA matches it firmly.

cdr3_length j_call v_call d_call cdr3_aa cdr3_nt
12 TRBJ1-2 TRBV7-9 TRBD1 CASSRGTDGYTF TGTGCCAGCAGCCGGGGGACAGACGGCTACACCTTC
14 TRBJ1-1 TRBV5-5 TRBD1 CASSSTGVNTEAFF TGTGCCAGCAGCTCCACAGGGGTTAACACTGAAGCTTTCTTT
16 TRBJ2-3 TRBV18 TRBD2 CASSPGTSGRTDTQYF TGTGCCAGCTCACCAGGGACTAGCGGGCGCACAGATACGCAGTATTTT
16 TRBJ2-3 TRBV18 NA CASSGDVGYGTDTQYF TGTGCCAGCTCAGGTGATGTGGGCTATGGCACAGATACGCAGTATTTT
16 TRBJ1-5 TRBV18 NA CASSPGRQGAGQPQHF TGTGCCAGCTCACCAGGGCGTCAGGGAGCGGGTCAGCCCCAGCATTTT
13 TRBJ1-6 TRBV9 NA CASSVGGQSPLHF TGTGCCAGCAGCGTAGGGGGACAATCACCCCTCCACTTT
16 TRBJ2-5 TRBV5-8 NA CASSLYAGSYQETQYF TGTGCCAGCAGCTTATATGCAGGGTCGTACCAAGAGACCCAGTACTTC
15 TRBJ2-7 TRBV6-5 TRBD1 CASTGTGTGSLEQYF TGTGCCAGCACGGGCACAGGGACAGGGTCTCTCGAGCAGTACTTC
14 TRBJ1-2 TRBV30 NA CAWSVREGSWGYTF TGTGCCTGGAGTGTACGGGAGGGGAGCTGGGGCTACACCTTC
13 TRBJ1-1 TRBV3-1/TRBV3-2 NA CASSQEPGSEAFF TGTGCCAGCAGCCAAGAACCGGGAAGTGAAGCTTTCTTT
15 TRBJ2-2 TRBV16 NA CASSQDRPYTGELFF TGTGCCAGCAGCCAGGACAGACCATACACCGGGGAGCTGTTTTTT
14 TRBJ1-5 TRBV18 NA CASSEDRKNQPQHF TGTGCCAGCTCAGAAGACAGGAAAAATCAGCCCCAGCATTTT
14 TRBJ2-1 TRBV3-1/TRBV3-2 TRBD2 CASSGTSGGNEQFF TGTGCCAGCAGCGGGACTAGCGGGGGGAATGAGCAGTTCTTC
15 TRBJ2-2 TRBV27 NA CASSLNSRNTGELFF TGTGCCAGCAGTTTAAATTCCAGAAACACCGGGGAGCTGTTTTTT
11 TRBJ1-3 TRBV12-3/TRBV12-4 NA CASGTRNTIYF TGTGCCAGCGGGACTCGAAACACCATATATTTT
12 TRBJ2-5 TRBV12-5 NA CASGELQETQYF TGTGCTAGTGGGGAGTTACAAGAGACCCAGTACTTC
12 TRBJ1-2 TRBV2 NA CASSVENYGYTF TGTGCCAGCAGTGTAGAGAACTATGGCTACACCTTC
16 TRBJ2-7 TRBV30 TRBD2 CAWSVRLAGGPNEQYF TGTGCCTGGAGTGTTCGTCTAGCGGGAGGGCCGAACGAGCAGTACTTC
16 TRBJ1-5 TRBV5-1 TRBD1 CASSMPGQGQVQPQHF TGCGCCAGCAGCATGCCTGGACAGGGGCAGGTTCAGCCCCAGCATTTT
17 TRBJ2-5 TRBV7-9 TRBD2 CASSLGRVAGVQETQYF TGTGCCAGCAGCTTAGGACGGGTAGCGGGGGTACAAGAGACCCAGTACTTC
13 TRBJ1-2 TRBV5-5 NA CASSFGGADGYTF TGTGCCAGCAGCTTCGGGGGGGCGGATGGCTACACCTTC
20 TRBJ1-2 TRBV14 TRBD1 CASSQDNLFTGADLNYGYTF TGTGCCAGCAGCCAAGATAATCTTTTCACAGGGGCGGATCTTAACTATGGCTACACCTTC
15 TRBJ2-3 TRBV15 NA CATSRSDRYTDTQYF TGTGCCACCAGCCGATCAGACAGATACACAGATACGCAGTATTTT
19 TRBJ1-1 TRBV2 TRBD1 CASSRSFPGQGRVNTEAFF TGTGCCAGCAGCCGCAGCTTCCCGGGACAGGGGAGGGTGAACACTGAAGCTTTCTTT
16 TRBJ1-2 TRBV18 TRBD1 CASSPGQGRSNYGYTF TGTGCCAGCTCACCGGGACAGGGCCGATCTAACTATGGCTACACCTTC
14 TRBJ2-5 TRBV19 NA CASSMDRVEETQYF TGTGCCAGTAGTATGGATAGAGTGGAGGAGACCCAGTACTTC
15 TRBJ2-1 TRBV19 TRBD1 CASIPGTGGLNEQFF TGTGCCAGTATCCCCGGGACAGGGGGCTTAAATGAGCAGTTCTTC